This T cell receptor (beta chain) was captured in a study of T cells in localized non-small cell lung cancer. Study-level findings and limits: A higher density of T cells in blood coincided with extended overall survival. Exceeding tumor, uninvolved adjacent lung had the highest T cell clonality.

Repertoires were generated with immunoSEQ multiplex PCR, while TCRdb's copy carries only in-frame clones and drops some. The table has roughly 16,000 clones, about 89% seen once. V dropped 8 bases and J dropped 4; count of bases not matched to a gene: 12. This CDR3 comprises 16 residues. CDR1 MDHEN and CDR2 SYDVKM come from the germline V gene. On this clone: No antigen is known for it.

This chain connects TRBV28 to TRBJ1-5, with TRBD1 identical over 9 bases. This receptor was obtained from an older female donor with stage III squamous cell lung carcinoma. The sequences come from peripheral blood, collected before any cancer treatment. CDR3 coding DNA: TGTGCCAGCCGTGGATTAGGGACAGGGAGGAATCAGCCCCAGCATTTT. Translating gives CASRGLGTGRNQPQHF.